Shown below are 20 T cell receptor beta chains from a single sample sequenced in a study of vaccination and CD4 T cells after COVID-19. Antigens for these TCRs are unknown. Sequencing of cultured CD4+ T cell DNA used the Oncomine TCR Beta short-read assay. MiXCR, run by TCRdb on the PCR reads, gives a single entry per CDR3 protein. Among some 11,000 distinct CDR3 sequences listed, approximately 32% were seen once. Treatment here: approximately 9-day PBMC culture with coronavirus spike peptide pools or control peptides (ViraFEST assay). The sample here was CD4+ T cells from blood, cultured in vitro, taken after SARS-CoV-2 vaccination. The receptors derive from a human donor who had recovered from COVID-19.

This chain links TRBV12-3 or TRBV12-4 with TRBJ2-3; D is unresolved. Trimming stripped 5 bases from V and 6 bases from J, with 6 bases between. CDR3 size: 11 residues. The CDR3 nucleotides are TGTGCCAGCAGTCCACTGGATACGCAGTATTTT. It codes for CASSPLDTQYF.

The CDR3 nucleotides are TGTGCCAGCAGCAGAGGACAGTTTACTCCCTTGGATACGCAGTATTTT. Protein product: CASSRGQFTPLDTQYF. This chain joins TRBV5-5 and TRBJ2-3; the D gene is possibly TRBD1 (6 bases). The germline V gene has CDR1 SGHKS and CDR2 YYEKEE (reference sequence). The CDR3 is 16 amino acids. Between the trimmed V and J ends, which lost 4 bases and 6 bases, there was a span of 21 bases.

The J gene is TRBJ2-7, the V gene TRBV7-2; 7 bases agree with TRBD2. Germline-derived CDR1 and CDR2 are SGHTA and FQGNSA. CDR3 size: 15 residues. V was pared by 1 base and J by 2 bases, with 5 bases of the junction left unmatched. CDR3 sequence: CASSLVAGDAYEQYF. The DNA for the CDR3 is TGTGCCAGCAGCTTAGTCGCGGGAGACGCCTACGAGCAGTACTTC.

The table lists this clonotype with a few counts. This chain connects TRBV7-8 to TRBJ2-5, with D possibly TRBD1 on 7 matching bases. Trimming took 5 bases from V and 5 from J, leaving 21 bases between them. Germline V lookup: CDR1 SGHVS, CDR2 FQNEAQ. CDR3 size: 16 residues. This CDR3 reads CASSPRRDSPRETQYF. The CDR3, as DNA: TGTGCCAGCAGCCCCCGGCGGGACAGCCCCCGGGAGACCCAGTACTTC.

This clonotype has only a few counts. The V gene is TRBV6-5, the J gene TRBJ2-7, with TRBD1 matching over 8 bases. The ends lost 0 bases at V and 5 bases at J; junction bases unmatched: 9. Germline V gene sequence: CDR1 MNHEY, CDR2 SVGAGI. The CDR3 has 16 amino acids. The CDR3: CASSYSKRQGYNEQYF. The CDR3 bases are TGTGCCAGCAGTTACTCTAAAAGACAGGGGTATAACGAGCAGTACTTC.

The chain recombines TRBV7-6 with TRBJ2-5; D not resolved. This CDR3 has 12 amino acids. Germline CDR1 reads SGHVS; CDR2 reads FNYEAQ. V lost 5 bases, J lost 0 bases, and 4 bases lay in between. CDR3 sequence (DNA): TGTGCCAGCAGCGCCAACCAAGAGACCCAGTACTTC. It specifies CASSANQETQYF.

Details on this clonotype: The junction does not match germline at one end; this may be a read error. The chain combines TRBV6-1 with TRBJ2-7, with D possibly called TRBD1 or TRBD2 (6 bases each). The germline V gene has CDR1 MNHNS and CDR2 SASEGT. CDR3 length equals 13 residues. The CDR3 here is CASRGQNSYELYF. In DNA, the CDR3 is TGTGCCAGCCGGGGGCAGAACTCCTACGAGCTGTACTTC.

The V gene is TRBV7-2, the J gene TRBJ2-2; weak D call: TRBD2 (6 bases). The CDR3 totals 18 residues. The germline V gene has CDR1 SGHTA and CDR2 FQGNSA. The V end lost 5 bases, the J end lost 1 base, and 20 bases lay between the germline ends. In nucleotides, the CDR3 is TGTGCCAGCAGCCGAGACCTTCTAGCGTCAAGGAACACCGGGGAGCTGTTTTTT. Its translation: CASSRDLLASRNTGELFF.

This clonotype was observed a few times. The chain links TRBV7-2 to TRBJ2-2; the match to TRBD1 covers 7 bases. CDR3 length: 15 residues. The V gene's germline CDR1 is SGHTA and CDR2 FQGNSA. Germline trimming cut 6 bases from V and 5 bases from J; bases unmatched to any gene: 9. For the CDR3, the DNA is TGTGCCAGCAGGCCAACAGGGGCCAGGACCGGGGAGCTGTTTTTT. The encoded protein is CASRPTGARTGELFF.

This clonotype has just a few counts. This sequence joins TRBV7-2 and TRBJ1-1; D remains ambiguous. The CDR3 is 13 residues long. Germline V CDR1 and CDR2: SGHTA, FQGNSA. Deletions cut 3 bases from V and 1 base from J, with 6 bases between. For the CDR3, the DNA is TGTGCCAGCAGCTTGGGGAAGAACACTGAAGCTTTCTTT. Amino acids: CASSLGKNTEAFF.

This chain uses TRBV21-1 with TRBJ1-5; the D segment call TRBD1 is taken from the table without a DNA check. TRBV21-1 has pseudogene status. The CDR3 covers 17 residues. The CDR3 loop reads CASSKEGGGLSNQPQHF. The CDR3 nucleotides read TGTGCCAGCAGCAAAGAAGGGGGGGGCCTGAGCAATCAGCCCCAGCATTTT.

The V call is TRBV6-1, the J call TRBJ1-3, with a possible D match to TRBD1 (6 bases). Germline V gene data show CDR1 as MNHNS and CDR2 as SASEGT. The CDR3 is made up of 12 amino acids. V lost 8 bases and J 4 bases, leaving 9 bases between the germline ends. CDR3 in amino acids: CASVGGGNTIYF. The DNA of the CDR3 is TGTGCCAGCGTAGGGGGGGGAAACACCATATATTTT.

In its sample, this clonotype is large. DNA of the CDR3: TGTGCCAGCCGCGGACAGACTCCATTCTATGGCTACACCTTC. Translation: CASRGQTPFYGYTF. This chain uses TRBV27 with TRBJ1-2; a weak D match, TRBD1 (6 bases). The CDR3 length is 14 residues. Trimming stripped 8 bases from V and 4 bases from J, with 17 bases between. The germline gives CDR1 MNHEY, CDR2 SMNVEV (reference sequence).

This chain joins TRBV30 and TRBJ2-7; D gene unclear. From germline, CDR1 is GTSNPN and CDR2 SVGIG (reference sequence). The CDR3 totals 13 residues. V lost 2 bases, J lost 2 bases, and 10 bases lay in between. This CDR3 is CAWSPGRTYEQYF. CDR3 DNA: TGTGCCTGGAGTCCCGGCAGAACCTACGAGCAGTACTTC.

In its sample, this clonotype was seen a few times. The chain combines TRBV20-1 with TRBJ1-5; a possible D gene is TRBD1 (5 bases). The CDR3 totals 15 residues. CDR1 is DFQATT and CDR2 is SNEGSKA in the germline V gene (reference sequence). The ends were cut back, 6 bases at V and 2 bases at J, with 17 bases in the middle. The CDR3 sequence: CSATRGGRGNQPQHF. In nucleotides, the CDR3 is TGCAGTGCCACGCGGGGTGGCAGGGGCAATCAGCCCCAGCATTTT.

This clonotype turned up a few times. The gene calls are TRBV6-1 and TRBJ2-6; D remains unclear. The CDR3 spans 14 residues. V lost 10 bases and J 0 bases, leaving 10 bases between the germline ends. The germline V gene encodes CDR1 MNHNS and CDR2 SASEGT. CDR3 protein: CATSPRSGANVLTF. The CDR3 coding sequence is TGTGCCACCAGCCCACGCTCTGGGGCCAACGTCCTGACTTTC.

In this sample, this clonotype turned up a few times. The chain recombines TRBV20-1 with TRBJ1-2, with TRBD1 as a possible D gene (5 bases). CDR1 and CDR2 (germline): DFQATT, SNEGSKA (reference sequence). This CDR3 region has 14 residues. V shed 5 bases and J shed 1 base, with 14 bases lying between them. This chain's CDR3 is CSARAGGNNYGYTF. The CDR3 DNA follows: TGCAGTGCTCGAGCGGGGGGGAATAACTATGGCTACACCTTC.

V usage is TRBV6-1 and J usage is TRBJ1-1; possibly TRBD1 for D (5 bases). Between the trimmed V and J ends, which lost 4 bases and 1 base, there was a span of 13 bases. The germline CDR1 and CDR2 sequences are MNHNS and SASEGT. The CDR3 runs to 15 residues. The CDR3: CASSGQPGANTEAFF. Here the CDR3 DNA reads TGTGCCAGCAGTGGGCAACCCGGGGCGAACACTGAAGCTTTCTTT.

The sample holds a few counts of this clonotype. The chain recombines TRBV7-3 with TRBJ2-7; TRBD1 aligns across 7 bases. Germline V gene data show CDR1 as SGHTA and CDR2 as FQGTGA. The CDR3 totals 15 residues. V lost 5 bases and J lost 3; bases outside the gene matches: 10. The DNA for the CDR3 is TGTGCCAGCAGCGTCATGGGACAGCCCTTCTACGAGCAGTACTTC. Translating gives CASSVMGQPFYEQYF.

The chain couples TRBV6-1 to TRBJ1-5; D gene ambiguous. With 7 bases removed from V and 1 base from J, the gap between germline ends came to 14 bases. Germline CDR1 is MNHNS and CDR2 is SASEGT. This CDR3 region has 15 residues. The CDR3 loop reads CASTSLRGSNQPQHF. For the CDR3, the DNA is TGTGCCAGCACCTCTCTCCGGGGAAGCAATCAGCCCCAGCATTTT.